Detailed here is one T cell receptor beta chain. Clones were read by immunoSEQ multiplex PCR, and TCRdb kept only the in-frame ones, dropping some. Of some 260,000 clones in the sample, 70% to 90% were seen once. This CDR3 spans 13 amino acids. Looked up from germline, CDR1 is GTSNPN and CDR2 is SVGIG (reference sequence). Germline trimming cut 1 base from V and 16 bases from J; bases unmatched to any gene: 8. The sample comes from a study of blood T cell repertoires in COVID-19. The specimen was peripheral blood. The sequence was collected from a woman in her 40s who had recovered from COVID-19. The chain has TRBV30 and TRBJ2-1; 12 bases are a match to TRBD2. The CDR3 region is CAWSGLAGVRLFF. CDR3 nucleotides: TGTGCCTGGAGTGGACTAGCGGGAGTCCGGCTTTTCTTC.